The rows below give T cell receptor beta chains drawn from one sample of a study of CD8 T cells in Susac syndrome. TCRdb fed the immunoSEQ multiplex PCR reads into MiXCR, producing one record per CDR3 protein. The table has 300,000 or so distinct CDR3 sequences, approximately 90% seen once; the top ten hold approximately 0.065%. The material sequenced was CD4+ T cells from PBMCs. Receptors originate from a human donor with multiple sclerosis. The CDR3 runs from the conserved cysteine through the conserved F or W. D genes are given only for firm matches. Clone sizes are given selectively: once, few, many, or a class where the clone is expanded.

cdr3_nt: TGTGCCAGCAGCTTGGCCGGCGGGGCTAGCACAGATACGCAGTATTTT
cdr3_aa: CASSLAGGASTDTQYF
clone_size: few
j_call: TRBJ2-3
v_call: TRBV5-4
d_call: -

cdr3_nt: TGTGCCAGCAGTTACTCGATTCAGGGACAGGGGTTTGAAGCTTTCTTT
cdr3_aa: CASSYSIQGQGFEAFF
clone_size: -
j_call: TRBJ1-1
v_call: TRBV6-5
d_call: TRBD1

cdr3_nt: TGTGCCAGCAAGACAGGCGTGGGCCAGCCCCAGCATTTT
cdr3_aa: CASKTGVGQPQHF
clone_size: -
j_call: TRBJ1-5
v_call: TRBV6-6
d_call: -

cdr3_nt: TGTGCCAGTATTCCCCAGGGGAACACTGAAGCTTTCTTT
cdr3_aa: CASIPQGNTEAFF
clone_size: -
j_call: TRBJ1-1
v_call: TRBV19
d_call: -

cdr3_nt: TGCAGTGCGGTGGGACCAATAAACACTGAAGCTTTCTTT
cdr3_aa: CSAVGPINTEAFF
clone_size: once
j_call: TRBJ1-1
v_call: TRBV20-1
d_call: -

cdr3_nt: TGTGCCAGCAGCTTAATGTTTACTGGGACAGGGGGAGGCACAGATACGCAGTATTTT
cdr3_aa: CASSLMFTGTGGGTDTQYF
clone_size: -
j_call: TRBJ2-3
v_call: TRBV7-9
d_call: TRBD1

cdr3_nt: TGTGCCAGTAGCCAGAATAGAGGACCCAACACTGAAGCTTTCTTT
cdr3_aa: CASSQNRGPNTEAFF
clone_size: -
j_call: TRBJ1-1
v_call: TRBV19
d_call: -

cdr3_nt: TGCGCCAGCAGCTTGCGCCAAGCGGGGCCCACAGATACGCAGTATTTT
cdr3_aa: CASSLRQAGPTDTQYF
clone_size: -
j_call: TRBJ2-3
v_call: TRBV5-1
d_call: TRBD2

cdr3_nt: TGCAGCGTTCGACAGGGACCCACTGAAGCTTTCTTT
cdr3_aa: CSVRQGPTEAFF
clone_size: -
j_call: TRBJ1-1
v_call: TRBV29-1
d_call: TRBD1

cdr3_nt: TGTGCCATCAGTGACCCGGGACTAGCGGGAGGTGTAGCAGAGTTCTTC
cdr3_aa: CAISDPGLAGGVAEFF
clone_size: -
j_call: TRBJ2-1
v_call: TRBV10-3
d_call: TRBD2

cdr3_nt: TGTGCCAGCAGCCAGATAGCGGGAGGGGCAGATACGCAGTATTTT
cdr3_aa: CASSQIAGGADTQYF
clone_size: -
j_call: TRBJ2-3
v_call: TRBV12-3/TRBV12-4
d_call: TRBD2

cdr3_nt: TGTGCCAGCTCACCGAGTGCGGCCGCGACAGGGGCTGAAGCTTTCTTT
cdr3_aa: CASSPSAAATGAEAFF
clone_size: -
j_call: TRBJ1-1
v_call: TRBV18
d_call: TRBD1

cdr3_nt: TGCGCCAGCAGCTCCCCGGTAGAACGGGGAAGTTTCAATGAGCAGTTCTTC
cdr3_aa: CASSSPVERGSFNEQFF
clone_size: -
j_call: TRBJ2-1
v_call: TRBV4-1
d_call: -

cdr3_nt: TGTGCCAGCAGCGCGATTGTCGGGGAGCTGTTTTTT
cdr3_aa: CASSAIVGELFF
clone_size: -
j_call: TRBJ2-2
v_call: TRBV3-1
d_call: -

cdr3_nt: TGCAGCGTTGAAGATCTACAGGGAAACACCATATATTTT
cdr3_aa: CSVEDLQGNTIYF
clone_size: -
j_call: TRBJ1-3
v_call: TRBV29-1
d_call: -

cdr3_nt: TGTGCCAGCAGCGTAGTCGATGTAGAGAACACTGAAGCTTTCTTT
cdr3_aa: CASSVVDVENTEAFF
clone_size: -
j_call: TRBJ1-1
v_call: TRBV9
d_call: -

cdr3_nt: TGCGCCAGCAGCTTGGCCTTGGCTGGCGGGAGGTCGGAGACCCAGTACTTC
cdr3_aa: CASSLALAGGRSETQYF
clone_size: -
j_call: TRBJ2-5
v_call: TRBV5-1
d_call: TRBD2

cdr3_nt: TGTGCCTGGATTGGGGGATCGGGGACCGTAGACGCTGAAGCTTTCTTT
cdr3_aa: CAWIGGSGTVDAEAFF
clone_size: -
j_call: TRBJ1-1
v_call: TRBV30
d_call: -

cdr3_nt: TGTGCCAGCAGACTAACACAGGGTGCGAACACCGGGGAGCTGTTTTTT
cdr3_aa: CASRLTQGANTGELFF
clone_size: -
j_call: TRBJ2-2
v_call: TRBV5-5
d_call: -

cdr3_nt: TGTGCCAGCAGCTTAGAGGGGAGTCGGGGACTCGCTGAAGCTTTCTTT
cdr3_aa: CASSLEGSRGLAEAFF
clone_size: -
j_call: TRBJ1-1
v_call: TRBV5-4
d_call: -

cdr3_nt: TGCAGCGGCGGCACAGGGGTGGGCGAGACCCAGTACTTC
cdr3_aa: CSGGTGVGETQYF
clone_size: -
j_call: TRBJ2-5
v_call: TRBV29-1
d_call: TRBD1

cdr3_nt: TGTGCCAGCAGCTTAGGAGGTGGGGGCCAAGAGACCCAGTACTTC
cdr3_aa: CASSLGGGGQETQYF
clone_size: few
j_call: TRBJ2-5
v_call: TRBV7-2
d_call: -

cdr3_nt: TGCGCCAGCAGCTTGGACAGGGGTCCGGGAGGAAACACCATATATTTT
cdr3_aa: CASSLDRGPGGNTIYF
clone_size: -
j_call: TRBJ1-3
v_call: TRBV5-1
d_call: TRBD1

cdr3_nt: TGTGCCAGTAGTCGACAGGGCACAGATACGCAGTATTTT
cdr3_aa: CASSRQGTDTQYF
clone_size: few
j_call: TRBJ2-3
v_call: TRBV19
d_call: -

cdr3_nt: TGTGCCAGCGGGACAGAACTCCGGTGGCCCCAGAATTTT
cdr3_aa: CASGTELRWPQNF
clone_size: -
j_call: TRBJ1-5
v_call: TRBV6-2/TRBV6-3
d_call: TRBD1

cdr3_nt: TGTGCCAGCCATCGGGAAGGTGAAGCTTTCTTT
cdr3_aa: CASHREGEAFF
clone_size: -
j_call: TRBJ1-1
v_call: TRBV18
d_call: -

cdr3_nt: TGCGCCACCAAGCGGGGAGCACTGCAAGCGCAAGAGACCCAGTACTTC
cdr3_aa: CATKRGALQAQETQYF
clone_size: -
j_call: TRBJ2-5
v_call: TRBV5-1
d_call: TRBD2

cdr3_nt: TGCGCCAGCAGCCGCCGGGACAGGGGCGGAGATACGCAGTATTTT
cdr3_aa: CASSRRDRGGDTQYF
clone_size: -
j_call: TRBJ2-3
v_call: TRBV4-3
d_call: TRBD1

cdr3_nt: TGTGCCAGCGGATTGGGGAGGGCAAGCTCCTACAATGAGCAGTTCTTC
cdr3_aa: CASGLGRASSYNEQFF
clone_size: -
j_call: TRBJ2-1
v_call: TRBV7-2
d_call: TRBD2

cdr3_nt: TGCGCCAGCCAACAACTAGAGGACACTGAAGCTTTCTTT
cdr3_aa: CASQQLEDTEAFF
clone_size: -
j_call: TRBJ1-1
v_call: TRBV5-1
d_call: -

cdr3_nt: TGTGCCAGCAGTTTAGGGGTTCCGACCCCCTCCTACGAGCAGTACTTC
cdr3_aa: CASSLGVPTPSYEQYF
clone_size: -
j_call: TRBJ2-7
v_call: TRBV12-3/TRBV12-4
d_call: -

cdr3_nt: TGCGCCAGCAGCTCCCAGGCGGGCACCGGGGAGCTGTTTTTT
cdr3_aa: CASSSQAGTGELFF
clone_size: -
j_call: TRBJ2-2
v_call: TRBV5-1
d_call: -

cdr3_nt: TGCGCCAGCAGCGGGGGGCTAGCGGTCCCCTACGAGCAGTACTTC
cdr3_aa: CASSGGLAVPYEQYF
clone_size: -
j_call: TRBJ2-7
v_call: TRBV5-1
d_call: -

cdr3_nt: TGTGCCAGCTGTAAGGATGCGGGACTAGCGGGAGAGGACGAGCAGTACTTC
cdr3_aa: CASCKDAGLAGEDEQYF
clone_size: -
j_call: TRBJ2-7
v_call: TRBV6-1
d_call: TRBD2

cdr3_nt: TGTGCCAGCAACACGGGGCGTGGGGAGACCCAGTACTTC
cdr3_aa: CASNTGRGETQYF
clone_size: -
j_call: TRBJ2-5
v_call: TRBV2
d_call: -

cdr3_nt: TGTGCCAGCTCACCTCCGACAGGCCCGAACACTGAAGCTTTCTTT
cdr3_aa: CASSPPTGPNTEAFF
clone_size: -
j_call: TRBJ1-1
v_call: TRBV18
d_call: -

cdr3_nt: TGTGCCAGCAGTGAATTTGAGGATTCCTATAATTCACCCCTCCACTTT
cdr3_aa: CASSEFEDSYNSPLHF
clone_size: once
j_call: TRBJ1-6
v_call: TRBV25-1
d_call: -

cdr3_nt: TGCAGCGTTGACCTAGACCCAGTACCTTGCGAGCAGTACTTC
cdr3_aa: CSVDLDPVPCEQYF
clone_size: -
j_call: TRBJ2-7
v_call: TRBV29-1
d_call: -

cdr3_nt: TGCGCCAGCAGCGACTACAGGGCTCGCGACACTGAAGCTTTCTTT
cdr3_aa: CASSDYRARDTEAFF
clone_size: few
j_call: TRBJ1-1
v_call: TRBV5-1
d_call: -

cdr3_nt: TGTGCCAGCAGTTACAAGGCAGGCCTAGCCAAAAACATTCAGTACTTC
cdr3_aa: CASSYKAGLAKNIQYF
clone_size: -
j_call: TRBJ2-4
v_call: TRBV6-6
d_call: -

cdr3_nt: TGTGCCAGCAGCTTGCCGCAGGGAGTACCGAACACTGAAGCTTTCTTT
cdr3_aa: CASSLPQGVPNTEAFF
clone_size: -
j_call: TRBJ1-1
v_call: TRBV5-4
d_call: -

cdr3_nt: TGTGCCACCAGTGATCCACGGGACAGGGGGAAGAACACTGAAGCTTTCTTT
cdr3_aa: CATSDPRDRGKNTEAFF
clone_size: -
j_call: TRBJ1-1
v_call: TRBV24-1
d_call: TRBD1